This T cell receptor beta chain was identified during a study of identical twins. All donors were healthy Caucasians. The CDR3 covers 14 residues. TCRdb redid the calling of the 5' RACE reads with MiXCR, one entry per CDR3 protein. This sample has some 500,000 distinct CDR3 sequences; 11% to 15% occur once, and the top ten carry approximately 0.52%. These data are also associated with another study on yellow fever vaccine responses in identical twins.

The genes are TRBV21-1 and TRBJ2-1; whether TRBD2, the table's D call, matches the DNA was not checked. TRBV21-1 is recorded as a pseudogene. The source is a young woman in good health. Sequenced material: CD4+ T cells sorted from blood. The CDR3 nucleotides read TGTGCCATTCTTGAGGGTGGGGGCCCTGCCGAGCAGTTCTTC. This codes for CAILEGGGPAEQFF.